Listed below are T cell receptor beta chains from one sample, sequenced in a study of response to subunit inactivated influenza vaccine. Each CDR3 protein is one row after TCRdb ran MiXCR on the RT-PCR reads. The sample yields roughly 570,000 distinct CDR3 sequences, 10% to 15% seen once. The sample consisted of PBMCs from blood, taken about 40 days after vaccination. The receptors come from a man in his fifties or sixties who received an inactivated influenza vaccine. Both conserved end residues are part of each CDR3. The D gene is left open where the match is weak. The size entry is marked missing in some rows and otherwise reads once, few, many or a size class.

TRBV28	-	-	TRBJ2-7	CASSATFTGYEQYF	TGTGCCAGCAGCGCTACCTTTACGGGCTACGAGCAGTACTTC
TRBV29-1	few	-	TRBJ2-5	CSVEKGSLVRETQYF	TGCAGCGTTGAAAAGGGGTCACTAGTAAGAGAGACCCAGTACTTC
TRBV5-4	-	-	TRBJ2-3	CASSLNRDTDTQYF	TGTGCCAGCAGCCTGAACAGGGATACAGATACGCAGTATTTT
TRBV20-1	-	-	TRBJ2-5	CSATGVGRAETQYF	TGCAGTGCCACAGGCGTCGGGCGGGCAGAGACCCAGTACTTC
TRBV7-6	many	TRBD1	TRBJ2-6	CASSLATGAGANVLTF	TGTGCCAGCAGCTTAGCTACAGGGGCTGGGGCCAACGTCCTGACTTTC
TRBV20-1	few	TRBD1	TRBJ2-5	CSAGQGQETQYF	TGCAGTGCTGGACAGGGACAAGAGACCCAGTACTTC
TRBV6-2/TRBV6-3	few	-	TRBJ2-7	CASSSGNEQYF	TGTGCCAGCAGTTCGGGGAACGAGCAGTACTTC
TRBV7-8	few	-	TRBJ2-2	CASSPIVTGELFF	TGTGCCAGCAGCCCGATCGTTACCGGGGAGCTGTTTTTT
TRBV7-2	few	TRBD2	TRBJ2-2	CASSLAASGSTGELFF	TGTGCCAGCAGCTTAGCGGCTAGCGGGTCCACCGGGGAGCTGTTTTTT
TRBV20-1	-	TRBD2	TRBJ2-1	CSASRPAGGKRYEQFF	TGCAGTGCTAGTAGGCCAGCGGGGGGCAAACGGTATGAGCAGTTCTTC
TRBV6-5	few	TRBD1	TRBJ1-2	CASTGQDYGYTF	TGTGCCAGCACTGGACAGGACTATGGCTACACCTTC
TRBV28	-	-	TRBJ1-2	CASSLVGSNYGYTF	TGTGCCAGCAGTTTAGTAGGGTCCAACTATGGCTACACCTTC
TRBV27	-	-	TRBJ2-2	CASSIGYTGELFF	TGTGCCAGCAGCATCGGTTACACCGGGGAGCTGTTTTTT
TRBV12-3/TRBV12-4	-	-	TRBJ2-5	CASSFWEEETQYF	TGTGCCAGCAGTTTTTGGGAGGAAGAGACCCAGTACTTC
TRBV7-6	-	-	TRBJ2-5	CAGSLVGHRNEETQYF	TGTGCCGGCAGCTTAGTTGGCCACAGGAACGAAGAGACCCAGTACTTC
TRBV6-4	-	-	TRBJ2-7	CASKRRPWDEQYF	TGTGCCAGCAAGAGGCGCCCCTGGGACGAGCAGTACTTC
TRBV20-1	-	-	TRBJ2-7	CSASESRLFPGARNEQYF	TGCAGTGCTTCAGAGTCCCGTTTGTTCCCGGGGGCGAGGAACGAGCAGTACTTC
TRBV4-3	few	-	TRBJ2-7	CASSQEHRLSSYEQYF	TGCGCCAGCAGCCAAGAGCACAGGTTGAGCTCCTACGAGCAGTACTTC
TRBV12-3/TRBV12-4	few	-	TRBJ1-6	CASTRGAHNSPLHF	TGTGCCAGCACCCGGGGGGCCCATAATTCACCCCTCCACTTT
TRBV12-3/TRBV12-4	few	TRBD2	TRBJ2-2	CASSLVGGGTTGELFF	TGTGCCAGCAGTTTAGTTGGGGGGGGGACCACCGGGGAGCTGTTTTTT
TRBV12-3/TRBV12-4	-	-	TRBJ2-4	CASSPPGGLFQYF	TGTGCCAGCAGTCCGCCCGGGGGGCTGTTTCAGTACTTC
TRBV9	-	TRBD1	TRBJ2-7	CASSAAGTGAYEQYF	TGTGCCAGCAGCGCCGCCGGGACAGGAGCCTACGAGCAGTACTTC
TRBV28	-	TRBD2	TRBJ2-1	CASSLGLGGGRTNYNEQFF	TGTGCCAGCAGTTTGGGGCTGGGCGGGGGGCGAACCAACTACAATGAGCAGTTCTTC
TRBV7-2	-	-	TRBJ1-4	CASSFLGGTNEKLFF	TGTGCCAGCAGCTTTTTGGGTGGCACTAATGAAAAACTGTTTTTT
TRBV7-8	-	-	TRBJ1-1	CASSSSGRNTEAFF	TGTGCCAGCAGCTCATCGGGCCGGAACACTGAAGCTTTCTTT
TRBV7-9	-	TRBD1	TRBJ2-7	CASSVNRGLSFEQYF	TGTGCCAGCAGCGTAAACAGGGGGCTGTCCTTCGAGCAGTACTTC
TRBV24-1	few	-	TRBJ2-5	CATSDTRTRETQYF	TGTGCCACCAGTGATACCCGGACCCGGGAGACCCAGTACTTC
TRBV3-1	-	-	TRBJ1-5	CAGSRGQPNSNQPQHF	TGTGCCGGCAGCCGCGGGCAACCTAATAGCAATCAGCCCCAGCATTTT
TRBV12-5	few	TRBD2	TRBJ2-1	CASGLAIAGGSSEQFF	TGTGCTAGTGGTTTGGCTATAGCGGGAGGTAGTAGTGAGCAGTTCTTC
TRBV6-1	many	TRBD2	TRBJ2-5	CASSNLIASGGVETQYF	TGTGCCAGCAGCAATCTTATCGCTAGCGGAGGGGTGGAGACCCAGTACTTC
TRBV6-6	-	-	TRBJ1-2	CASRTDNYGYTF	TGTGCCAGCAGGACAGATAACTATGGCTACACCTTC
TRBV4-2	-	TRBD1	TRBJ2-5	CASSQSGTGPQETQYF	TGTGCCAGCAGCCAGTCCGGGACAGGGCCGCAAGAGACCCAGTACTTC
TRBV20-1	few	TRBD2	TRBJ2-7	CSAAKGTTTYEQYF	TGCAGTGCTGCTAAGGGGACTACAACCTACGAGCAGTACTTC
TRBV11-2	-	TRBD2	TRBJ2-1	CASSLGLAGALYNEQFF	TGTGCCAGCAGCTTAGGTTTAGCGGGAGCGCTTTACAATGAGCAGTTCTTC
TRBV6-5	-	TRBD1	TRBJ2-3	CASSYRGRLDTQYF	TGTGCCAGCAGTTACAGGGGGCGACTTGATACGCAGTATTTT
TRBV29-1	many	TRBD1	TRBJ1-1	CSVEGTGGTEAFF	TGCAGCGTTGAGGGGACAGGGGGCACTGAAGCTTTCTTT
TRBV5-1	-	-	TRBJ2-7	CASADSSYEQYF	TGCGCCAGCGCCGATAGCTCCTACGAGCAGTACTTC
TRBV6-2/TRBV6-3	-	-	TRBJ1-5	CASSCSGVQPQHF	TGTGCCAGCAGTTGCTCGGGGGTTCAGCCCCAGCATTTT
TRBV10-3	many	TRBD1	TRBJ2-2	CAISHRDSYTGELFF	TGTGCCATCAGCCACCGGGACAGTTACACCGGGGAGCTGTTTTTT
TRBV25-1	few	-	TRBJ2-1	CASSGGANEQFF	TGTGCCAGCAGTGGGGGGGCCAATGAGCAGTTCTTC
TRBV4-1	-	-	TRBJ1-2	CASSQETRRDYGYTF	TGCGCCAGCAGCCAGGAAACTCGCAGGGACTATGGCTACACCTTC
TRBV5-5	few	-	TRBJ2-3	CASSSEPGHITDTQYF	TGTGCCAGCAGCTCAGAACCGGGACATATTACAGATACGCAGTATTTT
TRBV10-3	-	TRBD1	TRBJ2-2	CAATGLNTGELFF	TGTGCCGCGACAGGGCTGAACACCGGGGAGCTGTTTTTT
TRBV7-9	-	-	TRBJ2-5	CASRRDYQETQYF	TGTGCCAGCAGGCGAGATTACCAAGAGACCCAGTACTTC
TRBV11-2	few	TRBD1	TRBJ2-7	CASSLKGTANIYEQYF	TGTGCCAGCAGCTTGAAAGGGACAGCTAATATCTACGAGCAGTACTTC
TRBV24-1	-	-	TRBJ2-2	CATSDLETGANTGELFF	TGTGCCACCAGTGATTTGGAAACAGGCGCGAACACCGGGGAGCTGTTTTTT
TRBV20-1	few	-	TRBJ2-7	CSAARDTGGYEQYF	TGCAGTGCGGCCCGGGACACGGGGGGATACGAGCAGTACTTC
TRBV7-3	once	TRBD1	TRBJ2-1	CASSLTGGSFNEQFF	TGTGCCAGCAGCTTAACAGGGGGCAGTTTCAATGAGCAGTTCTTC